The entry below describes one T cell receptor beta chain. Original analysis: Amplified reference gene primers provided the basis for estimating nucleated cell counts. Clones were read by immunoSEQ multiplex PCR, and TCRdb kept only the in-frame ones, dropping some. Clone size and V and J calls were adopted from that table, with D and trimming inferred from the DNA. The sample holds 50,000 or so clones; approximately 90% are singletons and the top ten take approximately 15%. This entry is derived from a study of blood T cell repertoires in COVID-19. The overall study: The United States, Italy and Spain provided the acute and convalescent COVID-19 samples. Sample material is recorded as cDNA or gDNA derived from T cells, B-cell-depleted T cells, or PBMCs.

The CDR3 has 15 residues. V lost 5 bases to trimming and J lost 7 bases; unmatched junction nucleotides: 10. Germline V gene data show CDR1 as SGHTA and CDR2 as FQGNSA. The TCR originated in a human donor with active COVID-19. The donor label of this sample is uncertain. Sequencing used peripheral blood. This chain connects TRBV7-2 to TRBJ1-5; 8 nucleotides line up with TRBD1. CDR3 in DNA: TGTGCCAGCAGCGGACAGGCAGGGGGCCGGCAGCCCCAGCATTTT. The encoded protein is CASSGQAGGRQPQHF.